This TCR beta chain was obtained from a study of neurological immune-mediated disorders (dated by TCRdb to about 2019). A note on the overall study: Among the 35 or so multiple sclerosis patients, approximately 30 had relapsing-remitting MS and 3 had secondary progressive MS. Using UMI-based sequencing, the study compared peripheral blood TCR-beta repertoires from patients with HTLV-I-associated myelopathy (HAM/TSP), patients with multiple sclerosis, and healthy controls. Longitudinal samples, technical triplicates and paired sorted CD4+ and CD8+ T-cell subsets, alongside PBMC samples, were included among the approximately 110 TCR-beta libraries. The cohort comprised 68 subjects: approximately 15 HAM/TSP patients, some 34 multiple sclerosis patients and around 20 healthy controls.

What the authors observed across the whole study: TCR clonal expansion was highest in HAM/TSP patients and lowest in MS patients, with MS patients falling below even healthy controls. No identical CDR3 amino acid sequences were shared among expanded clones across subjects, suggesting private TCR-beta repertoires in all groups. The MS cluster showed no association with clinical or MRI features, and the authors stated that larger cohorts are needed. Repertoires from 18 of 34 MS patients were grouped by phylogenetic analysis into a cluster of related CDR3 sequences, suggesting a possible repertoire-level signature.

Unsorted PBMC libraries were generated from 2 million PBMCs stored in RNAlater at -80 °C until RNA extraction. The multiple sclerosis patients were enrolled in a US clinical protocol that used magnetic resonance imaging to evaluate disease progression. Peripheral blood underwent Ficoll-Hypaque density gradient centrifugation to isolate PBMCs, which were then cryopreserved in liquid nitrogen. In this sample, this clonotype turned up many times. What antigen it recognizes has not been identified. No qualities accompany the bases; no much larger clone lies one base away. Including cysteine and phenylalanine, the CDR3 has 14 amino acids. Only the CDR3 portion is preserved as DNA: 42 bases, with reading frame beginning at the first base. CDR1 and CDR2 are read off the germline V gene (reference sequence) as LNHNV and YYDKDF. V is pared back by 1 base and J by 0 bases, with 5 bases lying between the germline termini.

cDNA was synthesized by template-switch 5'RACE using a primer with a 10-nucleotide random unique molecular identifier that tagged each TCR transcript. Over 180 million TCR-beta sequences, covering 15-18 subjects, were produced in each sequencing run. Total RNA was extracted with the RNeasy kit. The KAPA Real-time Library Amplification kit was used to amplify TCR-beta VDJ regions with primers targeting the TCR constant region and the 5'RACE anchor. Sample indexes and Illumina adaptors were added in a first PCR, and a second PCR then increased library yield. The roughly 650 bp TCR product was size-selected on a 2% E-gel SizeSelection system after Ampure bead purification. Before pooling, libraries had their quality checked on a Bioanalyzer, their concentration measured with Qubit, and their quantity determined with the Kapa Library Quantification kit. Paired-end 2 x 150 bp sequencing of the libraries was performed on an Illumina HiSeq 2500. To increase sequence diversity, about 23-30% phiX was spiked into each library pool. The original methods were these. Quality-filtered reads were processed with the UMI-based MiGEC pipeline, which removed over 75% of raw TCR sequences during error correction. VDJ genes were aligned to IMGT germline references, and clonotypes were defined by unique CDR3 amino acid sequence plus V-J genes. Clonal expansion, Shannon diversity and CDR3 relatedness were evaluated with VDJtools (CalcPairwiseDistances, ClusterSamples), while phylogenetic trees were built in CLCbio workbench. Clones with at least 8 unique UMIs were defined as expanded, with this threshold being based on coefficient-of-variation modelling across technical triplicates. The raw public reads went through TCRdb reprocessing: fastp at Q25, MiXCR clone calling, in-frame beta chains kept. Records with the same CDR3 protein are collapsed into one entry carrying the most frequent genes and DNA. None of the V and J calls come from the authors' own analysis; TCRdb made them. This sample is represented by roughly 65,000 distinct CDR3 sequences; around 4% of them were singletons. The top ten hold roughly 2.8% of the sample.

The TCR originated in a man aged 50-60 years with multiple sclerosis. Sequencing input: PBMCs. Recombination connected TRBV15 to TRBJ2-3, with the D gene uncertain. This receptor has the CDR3 CATSRVHSTDTQYF. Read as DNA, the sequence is TGTGCCACCAGCAGAGTCCACAGCACAGATACGCAGTATTTT.